One and the same sample provided the 20 T cell receptor beta chains below, sequenced in a study of Graves' ophthalmopathy and Graves' hyperthyroidism. The study amplified TCR beta CDR3 regions using RNA transcripts. Following a first-round RT-PCR that used HTBI primers, a second-round multiplex PCR was carried out. TCRdb passed the multiplex PCR reads through MiXCR, listing each CDR3 protein once. The data contain about 220,000 distinct CDR3 sequences, roughly 21% of them singletons. Input material: peripheral blood. Every receptor here comes from a woman between 50 and 59 years old with Graves' ophthalmopathy.

The chain carries TRBV11-2 and TRBJ1-5; no clear D. With 0 bases removed from V and 2 bases from J, the gap between germline ends came to 20 bases. CDR1 SGHAT and CDR2 FQNNGV come from the germline V gene. This CDR3 contains 19 residues. The CDR3 bases are TGTGCCAGCAGCTTAGATATCTCCCCAACGCAGATAGGCAATCAGCCCCAGCATTTT. Protein sequence: CASSLDISPTQIGNQPQHF.

This clonotype was counted at least ten times. This rearrangement joins TRBV7-9 to TRBJ2-2; perhaps D is TRBD1 or TRBD2 (6 bases each). Between the trimmed V and J ends, which lost 3 bases and 6 bases, there was a span of 14 bases. The CDR3 loop spans 15 amino acids. Germline V gene lookup returns CDR1 SEHNR and CDR2 FQNEAQ (reference sequence). CDR3 nucleotides: TGTGCCAGCAGCTTGAGGGGGGACCGCCCCGGGGAGCTGTTTTTT. It specifies CASSLRGDRPGELFF.

This chain uses TRBV6-2 or TRBV6-3 with TRBJ1-1; TRBD1 is a possible D gene (5 bases). Germline CDR1 MNHEY, CDR2 SVGEGT. V was clipped by 4 bases and J by 5 bases, with 14 bases between them. The CDR3 is 14 amino acids. The CDR3 loop is CASSSGTFWTEAFF. CDR3 coding DNA: TGTGCCAGCAGTTCGGGGACTTTCTGGACTGAAGCTTTCTTT.

This clonotype was counted ten times or more. The chain's CDR3 is CSVEDLGFGGNSYEQYF. The DNA of the CDR3 is TGCAGCGTTGAAGATCTTGGGTTTGGCGGGAACTCCTACGAGCAGTACTTC. The chain uses TRBV29-1 and TRBJ2-7, with a possible D match to TRBD2 (6 bases). The CDR3 spans 17 residues. From germline, CDR1 is SQVTM and CDR2 ANQGSEA. V was clipped by 0 bases and J by 0 bases, with 18 bases between them.

This clonotype was observed many times. This chain connects TRBV18 to TRBJ2-5, with unresolved D. The germline V gene has CDR1 KGHSH and CDR2 LQKENI. The CDR3 sequence is 15 residues long. The germline V and J ends were trimmed by 2 bases and 5 bases, with 15 bases remaining between them. CDR3 loop: CASSPKFGRSETQYF. For the CDR3, the DNA is TGTGCCAGCTCACCAAAGTTTGGAAGGTCGGAGACCCAGTACTTC.

Many counts were recorded for this clonotype. The CDR3 DNA reads as TGTGCCAGCAGTCTTAGCGGGAGGTTCTACGAGCAGTACTTC. Encoded protein: CASSLSGRFYEQYF. The chain employs TRBV6-1 and TRBJ2-7; 10 nucleotides agree with TRBD2. Germline V gene sequence: CDR1 MNHNS, CDR2 SASEGT. The CDR3 is 14 amino acids. Unmatched junction bases numbered 4, after V lost 5 bases and J lost 3 bases.

This clonotype came up a few times. The chain couples TRBV28 to TRBJ2-7; 10 nucleotides align to TRBD2. The V gene end was trimmed by 3 bases and the J gene end by 3 bases; junction bases not matched to a gene: 11. Looked up from germline, CDR1 is MDHEN and CDR2 is SYDVKM. The CDR3 totals 17 residues. The CDR3 sequence is CASSLTSGQTGLYEQYF. CDR3 coding DNA: TGTGCCAGCAGTTTGACTAGCGGGCAAACTGGCCTCTACGAGCAGTACTTC.

This clonotype was seen more than once but under ten times. This chain joins TRBV11-2 and TRBJ2-1, with 14 bases fitting TRBD2. The J segment lost 8 bases and the V segment lost 3 bases, leaving 3 bases of the junction unmatched. CDR3 length: 15 amino acids. Germline lookup yields CDR1 SGHAT and CDR2 FQNNGV. CDR3 region: CASSFGLAGGDEQFF. CDR3 sequence (DNA): TGTGCCAGCAGCTTCGGACTAGCGGGAGGAGATGAGCAGTTCTTC.

This clonotype was picked up many times. This sequence joins TRBV20-1 and TRBJ2-7, with 10 positions matching TRBD1. The CDR3 totals 15 residues. Unmatched junction bases numbered 9, after V lost 5 bases and J lost 2 bases. Germline CDR1 reads DFQATT; CDR2 reads SNEGSKA (reference sequence). The chain's CDR3 is CSAAPRDRGPYEQYF. The CDR3 coding sequence is TGCAGTGCTGCCCCTCGGGACAGGGGTCCCTACGAGCAGTACTTC.

This clonotype appeared many times. The chain combines TRBV6-5 with TRBJ2-7; no firm D call. V lost 6 bases, J lost 2 bases, and 11 bases lay in between. CDR1 is MNHEY and CDR2 is SVGAGI in the germline V gene. CDR3 length equals 13 residues. The CDR3: CASRLDIPYEQYF. CDR3 nucleotides: TGTGCCAGCAGGCTAGACATCCCCTACGAGCAGTACTTC.

Concerning this clonotype: With a much larger clone just one base away, this may be a read error. This rearrangement joins TRBV5-1 to TRBJ2-7; D possibly corresponds to TRBD1 (5 bases). The V end was cut by 5 bases, the J end by 4 bases, with 13 bases between. Germline lookup yields CDR1 SGHRS and CDR2 YFSETQ. This CDR3 is built from 13 residues. Here the CDR3 reads CASSTDIRYEQYF. DNA for the CDR3: TGCGCCAGCAGTACGGACATCCGGTACGAGCAGTACTTC.

This clonotype was seen only a few times. This rearrangement joins TRBV6-1 to TRBJ2-3; unclear D gene. The germline V and J ends were trimmed by 8 bases and 3 bases, with 6 bases remaining between them. The CDR3 runs to 11 residues. The germline V gene has CDR1 MNHNS and CDR2 SASEGT. CDR3: CASEITDTQYF. The CDR3, as DNA: TGTGCCAGCGAAATAACAGATACGCAGTATTTT.

This clonotype was counted ten times or more. V usage is TRBV6-1 and J usage is TRBJ2-7; 10 bases agree with TRBD1. Per germline, CDR1 MNHNS and CDR2 SASEGT. V dropped 8 bases and J dropped 1; count of bases not matched to a gene: 11. The CDR3 totals 16 residues. DNA for the CDR3: TGTGCCAGCTTGTCGGGGACAGGGGCAATTTCCTACGAGCAGTACTTC. It yields the protein CASLSGTGAISYEQYF.

The table lists this clonotype with many counts. The rearrangement links TRBV2 to TRBJ1-6, with D possibly TRBD1 on 6 matching bases. Germline V gene sequence: CDR1 SNHLY, CDR2 FYNNEI. The length of the CDR3 is 14 residues. Trimming left V 4 bases short and J 11 bases short, with 15 bases between. CDR3 sequence (DNA): TGTGCCAGCAGTGCTTCAAGAGGGGGGACACCCCTCCACTTT. Its protein is CASSASRGGTPLHF.

Ten or more counts support this clonotype. The chain combines TRBV7-3 with TRBJ2-5; D is ambiguous. Trimming left V 5 bases short and J 7 bases short, with 14 bases between. The CDR3 spans 13 residues. Germline CDR1 is SGHTA and CDR2 is FQGTGA. CDR3 in DNA: TGTGCCAGCAGCGTGGATGGGGTAGGGACCCAGTACTTC. Translating gives CASSVDGVGTQYF.

V usage is TRBV6-1 and J usage is TRBJ2-7; D is unclear. V lost 3 bases and J lost 3, with 15 bases in between. This CDR3 is 15 amino acids long. Germline V gene sequence: CDR1 MNHNS, CDR2 SASEGT. The CDR3 nucleotides read TGTGCCAGCAGTGAGGTAGGACGGTCCATCTACGAGCAGTACTTC. Amino acid sequence: CASSEVGRSIYEQYF.

The chain joins TRBV2 to TRBJ2-7, with D possibly being TRBD2 (5 bases). CDR3 size: 13 residues. Germline loops: CDR1 SNHLY, CDR2 FYNNEI. V lost 0 bases to trimming and J lost 7 bases, with 10 bases between them. The CDR3 here is CASSEALGGEQYF. Here the CDR3 DNA reads TGTGCCAGCAGTGAAGCGCTGGGCGGGGAGCAGTACTTC.

This clonotype was counted many times. This chain links TRBV30 with TRBJ1-1; TRBD1 aligns across 8 bases. The CDR3 covers 13 residues. Germline V gene data show CDR1 as GTSNPN and CDR2 as SVGIG (reference sequence). V was pared by 3 bases and J by 4 bases, with 4 bases of the junction left unmatched. The CDR3 DNA sequence: TGTGCCTGGAGGGTAGGACAGGGCACTGAAGCTTTCTTT. This gives the protein CAWRVGQGTEAFF.

This clonotype was found many times. This chain joins TRBV18 and TRBJ2-2; TRBD1 agrees at 7 bases. Germline values: CDR1 KGHSH, CDR2 LQKENI. Trimming took 3 bases from V and 5 from J; bases not matched to a gene: 0. The CDR3 length is 13 residues. Here the CDR3 reads CASSPDRTGELFF. The CDR3 coding sequence is TGTGCCAGCTCACCGGACAGGACCGGGGAGCTGTTTTTT.

This clonotype has at least ten counts. The CDR3 coding sequence is TGTGCCTGGAGCCCAGGGGAAGGCTACACCTTC. Protein sequence: CAWSPGEGYTF. The rearrangement joins TRBV30 to TRBJ1-2; D perhaps matches TRBD1 (6 bases). The CDR3 totals 11 residues. V was trimmed by 3 bases and J by 8 bases, leaving 10 bases between them. Germline values: CDR1 GTSNPN, CDR2 SVGIG (reference sequence).